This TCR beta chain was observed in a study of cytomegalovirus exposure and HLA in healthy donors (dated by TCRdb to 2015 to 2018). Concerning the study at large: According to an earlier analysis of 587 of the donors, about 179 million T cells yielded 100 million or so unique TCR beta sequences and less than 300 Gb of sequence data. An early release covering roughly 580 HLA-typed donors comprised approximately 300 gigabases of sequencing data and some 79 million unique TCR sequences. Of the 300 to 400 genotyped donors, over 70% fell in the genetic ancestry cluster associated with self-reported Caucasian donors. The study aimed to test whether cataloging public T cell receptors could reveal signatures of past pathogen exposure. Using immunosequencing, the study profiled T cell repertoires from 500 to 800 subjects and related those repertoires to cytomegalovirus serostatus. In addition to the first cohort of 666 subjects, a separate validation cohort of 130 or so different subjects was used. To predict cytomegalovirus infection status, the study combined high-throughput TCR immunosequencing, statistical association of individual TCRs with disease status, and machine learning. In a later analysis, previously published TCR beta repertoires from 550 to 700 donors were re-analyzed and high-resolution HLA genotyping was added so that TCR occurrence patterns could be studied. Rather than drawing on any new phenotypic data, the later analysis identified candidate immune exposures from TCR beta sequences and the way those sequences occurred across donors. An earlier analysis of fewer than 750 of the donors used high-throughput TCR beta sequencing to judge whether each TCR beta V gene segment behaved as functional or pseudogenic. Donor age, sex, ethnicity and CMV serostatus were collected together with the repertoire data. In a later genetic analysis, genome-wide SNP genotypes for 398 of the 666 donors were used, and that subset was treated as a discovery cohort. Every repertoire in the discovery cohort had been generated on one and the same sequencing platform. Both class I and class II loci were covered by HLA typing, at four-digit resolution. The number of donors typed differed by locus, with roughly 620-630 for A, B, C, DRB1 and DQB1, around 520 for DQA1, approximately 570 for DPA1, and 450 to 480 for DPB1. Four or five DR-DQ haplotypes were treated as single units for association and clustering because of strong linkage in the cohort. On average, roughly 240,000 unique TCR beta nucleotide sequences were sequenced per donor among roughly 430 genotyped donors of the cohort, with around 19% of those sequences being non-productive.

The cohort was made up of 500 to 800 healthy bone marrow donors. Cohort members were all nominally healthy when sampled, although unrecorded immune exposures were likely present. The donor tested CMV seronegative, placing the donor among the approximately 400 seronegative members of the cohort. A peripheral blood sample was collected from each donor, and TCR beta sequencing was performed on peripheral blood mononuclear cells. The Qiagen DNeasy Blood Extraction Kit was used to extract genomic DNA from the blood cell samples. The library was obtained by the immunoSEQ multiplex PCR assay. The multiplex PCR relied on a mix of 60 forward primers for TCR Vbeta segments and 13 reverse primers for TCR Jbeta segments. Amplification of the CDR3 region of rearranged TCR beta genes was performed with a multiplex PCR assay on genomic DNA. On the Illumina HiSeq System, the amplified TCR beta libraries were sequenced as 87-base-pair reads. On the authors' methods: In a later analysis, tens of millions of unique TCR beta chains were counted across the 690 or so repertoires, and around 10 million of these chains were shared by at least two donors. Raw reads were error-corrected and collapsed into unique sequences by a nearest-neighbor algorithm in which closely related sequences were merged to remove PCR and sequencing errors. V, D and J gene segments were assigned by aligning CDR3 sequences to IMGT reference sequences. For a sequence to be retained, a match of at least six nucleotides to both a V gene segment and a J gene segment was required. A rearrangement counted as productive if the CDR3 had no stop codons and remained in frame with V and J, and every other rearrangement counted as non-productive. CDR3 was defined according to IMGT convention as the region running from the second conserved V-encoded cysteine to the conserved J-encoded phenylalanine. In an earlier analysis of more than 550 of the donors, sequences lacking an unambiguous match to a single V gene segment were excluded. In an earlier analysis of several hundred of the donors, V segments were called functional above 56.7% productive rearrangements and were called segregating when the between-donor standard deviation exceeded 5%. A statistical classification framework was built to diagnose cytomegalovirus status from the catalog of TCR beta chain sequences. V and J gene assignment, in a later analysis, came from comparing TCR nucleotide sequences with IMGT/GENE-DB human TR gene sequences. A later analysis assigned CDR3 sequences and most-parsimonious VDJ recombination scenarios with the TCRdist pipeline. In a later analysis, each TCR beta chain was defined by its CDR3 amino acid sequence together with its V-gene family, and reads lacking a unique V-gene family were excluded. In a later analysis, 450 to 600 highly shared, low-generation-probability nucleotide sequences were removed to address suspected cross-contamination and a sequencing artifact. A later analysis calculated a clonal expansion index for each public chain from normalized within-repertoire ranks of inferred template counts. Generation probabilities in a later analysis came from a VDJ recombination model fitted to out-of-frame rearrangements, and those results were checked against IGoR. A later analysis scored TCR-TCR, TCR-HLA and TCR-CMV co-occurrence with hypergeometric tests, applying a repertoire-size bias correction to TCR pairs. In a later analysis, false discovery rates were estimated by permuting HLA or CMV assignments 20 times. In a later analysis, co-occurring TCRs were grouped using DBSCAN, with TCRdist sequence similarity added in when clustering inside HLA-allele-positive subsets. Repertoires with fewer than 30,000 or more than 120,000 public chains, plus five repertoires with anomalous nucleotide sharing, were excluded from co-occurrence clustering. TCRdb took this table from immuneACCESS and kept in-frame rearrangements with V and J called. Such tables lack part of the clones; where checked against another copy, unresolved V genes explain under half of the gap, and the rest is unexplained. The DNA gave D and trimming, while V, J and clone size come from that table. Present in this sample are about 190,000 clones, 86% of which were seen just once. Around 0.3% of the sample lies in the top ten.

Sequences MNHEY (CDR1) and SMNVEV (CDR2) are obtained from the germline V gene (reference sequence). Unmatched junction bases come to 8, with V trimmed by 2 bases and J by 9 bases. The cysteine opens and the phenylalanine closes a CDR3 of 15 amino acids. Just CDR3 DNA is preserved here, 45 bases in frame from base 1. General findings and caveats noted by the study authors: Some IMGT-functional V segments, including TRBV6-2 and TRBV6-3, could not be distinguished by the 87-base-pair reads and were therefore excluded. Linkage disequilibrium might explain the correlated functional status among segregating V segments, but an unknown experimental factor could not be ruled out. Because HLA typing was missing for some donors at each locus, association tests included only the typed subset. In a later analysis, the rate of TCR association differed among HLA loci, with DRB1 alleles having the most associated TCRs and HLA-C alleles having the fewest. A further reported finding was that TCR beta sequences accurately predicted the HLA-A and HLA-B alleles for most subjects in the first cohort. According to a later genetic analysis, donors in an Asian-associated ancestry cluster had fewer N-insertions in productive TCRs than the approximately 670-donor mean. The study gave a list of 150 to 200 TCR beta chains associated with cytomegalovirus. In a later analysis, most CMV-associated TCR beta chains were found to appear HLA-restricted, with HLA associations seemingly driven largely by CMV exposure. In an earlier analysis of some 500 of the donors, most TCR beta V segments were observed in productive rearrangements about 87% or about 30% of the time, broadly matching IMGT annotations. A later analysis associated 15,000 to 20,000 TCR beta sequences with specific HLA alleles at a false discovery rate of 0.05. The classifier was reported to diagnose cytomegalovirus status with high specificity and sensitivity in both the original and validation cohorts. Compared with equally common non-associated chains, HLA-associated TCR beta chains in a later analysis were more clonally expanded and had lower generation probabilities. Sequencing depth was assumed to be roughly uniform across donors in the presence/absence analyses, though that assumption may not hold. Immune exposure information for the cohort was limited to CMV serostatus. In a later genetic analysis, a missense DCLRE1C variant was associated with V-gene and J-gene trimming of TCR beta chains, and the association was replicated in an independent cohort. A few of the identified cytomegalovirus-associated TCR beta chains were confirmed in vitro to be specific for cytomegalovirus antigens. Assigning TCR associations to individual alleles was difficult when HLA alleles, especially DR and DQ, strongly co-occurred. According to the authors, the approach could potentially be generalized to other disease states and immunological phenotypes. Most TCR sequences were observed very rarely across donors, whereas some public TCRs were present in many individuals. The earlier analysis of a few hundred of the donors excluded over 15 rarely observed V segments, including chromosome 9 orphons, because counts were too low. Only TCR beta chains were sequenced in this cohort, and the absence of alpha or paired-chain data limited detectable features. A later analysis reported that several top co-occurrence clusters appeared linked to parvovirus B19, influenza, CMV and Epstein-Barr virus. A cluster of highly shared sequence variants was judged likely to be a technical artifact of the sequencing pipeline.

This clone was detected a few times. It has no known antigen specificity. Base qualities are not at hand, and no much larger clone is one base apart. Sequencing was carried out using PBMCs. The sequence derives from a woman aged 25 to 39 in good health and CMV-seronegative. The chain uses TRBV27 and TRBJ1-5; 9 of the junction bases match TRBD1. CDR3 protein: CASSLQGGQGRPQHF. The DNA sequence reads TGTGCCAGCAGTTTACAGGGCGGACAGGGGAGGCCCCAGCATTTT.